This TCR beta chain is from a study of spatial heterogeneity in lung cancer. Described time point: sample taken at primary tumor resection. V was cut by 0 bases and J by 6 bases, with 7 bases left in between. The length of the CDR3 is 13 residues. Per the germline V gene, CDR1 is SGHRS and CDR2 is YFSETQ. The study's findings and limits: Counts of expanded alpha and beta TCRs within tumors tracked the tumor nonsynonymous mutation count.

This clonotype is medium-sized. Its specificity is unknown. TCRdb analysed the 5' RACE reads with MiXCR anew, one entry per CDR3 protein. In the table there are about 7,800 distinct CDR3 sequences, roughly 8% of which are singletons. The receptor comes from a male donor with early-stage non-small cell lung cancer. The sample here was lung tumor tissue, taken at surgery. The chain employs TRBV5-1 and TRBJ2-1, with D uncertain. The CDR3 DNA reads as TGCGCCAGCAGCTTGGGCGTCTCCAATGAGCAGTTCTTC. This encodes CASSLGVSNEQFF.